The 4 T cell receptor beta chains given below trace back to one sample, sequenced in a study of shared clonotypes between healthy human individuals. The repertoire was sequenced with immunoSEQ multiplex PCR; TCRdb's copy has only in-frame clones and lacks some. The sample lists fewer than 2.5 million clones, approximately 93% occurring once. The sample was naive CD4+ T cells from PBMCs. Subset of the sample: CD45RA+ positively selected. The receptors come from a man aged 18 to 29 in good health. Some clones in this sample may be carry-over from other donors' samples.

This sequence joins TRBV7-2 and TRBJ2-7; tentatively, D is TRBD1 (6 bases). Germline V CDR1 and CDR2: SGHTA, FQGNSA. The V end lost 9 bases, the J end lost 2 bases, and 14 bases lay between the germline ends. This CDR3 is built from 13 residues. The CDR3 nucleotides read TGTGCCAGTAGGGGGAACACGCCCTACGAGCAGTACTTC. Its protein product is CASRGNTPYEQYF. The complete variable domain, with remaining parts taken from reference TRBV7-2 and TRBJ2-7, reads GAGVSQSPSNKVTEKGKDVELRCDPISGHTALYWYRQSLGQGLEFLIYFQGNSAPDKSGLPSDRFSAERTGGSVSTLTIQRTQQEDSAVYLCASRGNTPYEQYFGPGTRLTVT.

Turning to this clone: This sample includes further DNA sequences coding for the same CDR3. The chain links TRBV7-9 to TRBJ2-7; possible D gene TRBD1, 6 bases. CDR3 length equals 15 residues. The germline V gene has CDR1 SEHNR and CDR2 FQNEAQ (reference sequence). Between the trimmed V and J ends, which lost 5 bases and 0 bases, there was a span of 14 bases. CDR3 DNA: TGTGCCAGCAGCCCTCCACAGGGATCCTCCTACGAGCAGTACTTC. It specifies CASSPPQGSSYEQYF.

The chain's CDR3 is CASSLPLWSGANVLTF. The CDR3 DNA sequence: TGTGCCAGCAGTTTACCGCTTTGGTCTGGGGCCAACGTCCTGACTTTC. This chain connects TRBV28 to TRBJ2-6; D unclear. CDR3 length: 16 residues. V shed 2 bases and J shed 1 base, with 9 bases lying between them. Germline CDR1 is MDHEN and CDR2 is SYDVKM.

The V and J genes are TRBV28 and TRBJ2-7; TRBD2 aligns across 7 bases. J lost 0 bases, V lost 2 bases, and 4 bases had no gene match. The CDR3 has 15 residues. Per the germline V gene, CDR1 is MDHEN and CDR2 is SYDVKM. The DNA of the CDR3 is TGTGCCAGCAGTTTAGGTCTAGCGGACTCCTACGAGCAGTACTTC. Its translation: CASSLGLADSYEQYF.